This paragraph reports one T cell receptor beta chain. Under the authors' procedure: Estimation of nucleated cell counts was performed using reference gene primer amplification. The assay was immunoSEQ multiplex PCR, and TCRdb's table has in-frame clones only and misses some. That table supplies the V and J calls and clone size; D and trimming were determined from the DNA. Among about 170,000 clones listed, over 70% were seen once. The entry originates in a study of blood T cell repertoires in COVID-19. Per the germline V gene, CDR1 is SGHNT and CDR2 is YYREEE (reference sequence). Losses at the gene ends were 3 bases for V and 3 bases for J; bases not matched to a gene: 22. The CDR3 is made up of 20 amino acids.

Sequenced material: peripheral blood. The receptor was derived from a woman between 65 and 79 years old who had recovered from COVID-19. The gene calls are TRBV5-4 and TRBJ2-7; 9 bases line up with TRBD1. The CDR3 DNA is TGTGCCAGCAGCTCAGTCAGGGGACAGGGTAGGGACCAACCCTACTACGAGCAGTACTTC. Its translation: CASSSVRGQGRDQPYYEQYF.